Listed below are T cell receptor beta chains from one sample, sequenced in a study of T-cell memory formation after mild COVID-19. TCRdb re-called the 5' RACE reads with MiXCR, one entry per CDR3 protein. The sample includes approximately 430,000 distinct CDR3 sequences, 20% to 30% of them seen just once. Sequencing was performed on PBMCs or a T cell subset sorted from them (not recorded which). These receptors were collected from an adult woman who had mild COVID-19 (a few samples of this study predate the infection). Cell type and time point are not known. Both conserved end residues are part of each CDR3. The D gene is left open where the match is weak. Clone size is given for some rows only: seen once, a few or many times, or a class if the clone is expanded.

>TRBJ2-7|TRBV11-1|-|-
CASSHGRRYEQYF
TGTGCCAGCAGCCACGGTCGACGCTACGAGCAGTACTTC
>TRBJ2-1|TRBV6-6|many|TRBD2
CASTSGGNYNEQFF
TGTGCCAGCACTAGCGGGGGGAACTACAATGAGCAGTTCTTC
>TRBJ2-5|TRBV15|few|-
CATRMPSQETQYF
TGTGCCACCAGGATGCCTTCCCAAGAGACCCAGTACTTC
>TRBJ1-2|TRBV5-5|-|-
CASSLTWTDPFYGYTF
TGTGCCAGCAGCTTAACTTGGACAGATCCTTTCTATGGCTACACCTTC
>TRBJ2-2|TRBV19|-|-
CASSTPGQNTGELFF
TGTGCCAGTAGTACCCCGGGGCAGAACACCGGGGAGCTGTTTTTT
>TRBJ2-1|TRBV29-1|few|-
CSVATYYNEQFF
TGCAGCGTAGCGACTTACTACAATGAGCAGTTCTTC
>TRBJ1-1|TRBV12-3/TRBV12-4|-|-
CASSPGIANTEAFF
TGTGCCAGCAGTCCAGGGATCGCGAACACTGAAGCTTTCTTT
>TRBJ2-3|TRBV3-1|few|-
CASSQEQEGDWLADTQYF
TGTGCCAGCAGCCAGGAGCAGGAGGGGGATTGGTTGGCAGATACGCAGTATTTT
>TRBJ1-2|TRBV5-1|-|-
CASSLYGRPNYGYTF
TGCGCCAGCAGCTTGTATGGGCGACCTAACTATGGCTACACCTTC
>TRBJ2-3|TRBV5-1|-|TRBD2
CASSLGTSGYTDTQYF
TGCGCCAGCAGCCTAGGGACTAGCGGCTACACAGATACGCAGTATTTT
>TRBJ1-1|TRBV4-2|-|-
CASSQEVAVNTEAFF
TGTGCCAGCAGCCAAGAGGTGGCGGTGAACACTGAAGCTTTCTTT
>TRBJ1-1|TRBV29-1|few|-
CSVSGGWNTEAFF
TGCAGCGTCTCGGGGGGATGGAACACTGAAGCTTTCTTT
>TRBJ2-1|TRBV12-3/TRBV12-4|few|TRBD2
CASSSVGGSSYNEQFF
TGTGCCAGCAGTTCGGTCGGGGGGAGCTCCTACAATGAGCAGTTCTTC
>TRBJ1-5|TRBV25-1|-|-
CASSVSVNSNQPQHF
TGTGCCAGCAGTGTGTCAGTTAATAGCAATCAGCCCCAGCATTTT
>TRBJ1-1|TRBV21-1|few|-
CASSKESLLNTEAFF
TGTGCCAGCAGCAAAGAGAGTTTACTGAACACTGAAGCTTTCTTT
>TRBJ2-3|TRBV4-2|-|-
CASSQGRFSTDTQYF
TGTGCCAGCAGCCAGGGACGCTTTAGCACAGATACGCAGTATTTT
>TRBJ2-3|TRBV10-3|few|-
CAIAPGATDTQYF
TGTGCCATCGCCCCAGGGGCTACAGATACGCAGTATTTT
>TRBJ2-7|TRBV7-2|few|-
CASRRQGSYEQYF
TGTGCCAGCAGACGGCAGGGGTCCTACGAGCAGTACTTC
>TRBJ2-7|TRBV7-9|few|-
CASSLAGAHEQYF
TGTGCCAGCAGCTTAGCGGGGGCGCATGAGCAGTACTTC
>TRBJ2-4|TRBV9|few|-
CASSNRRQDIQYF
TGTGCCAGCAGCAACCGGCGCCAGGACATTCAGTACTTC
>TRBJ2-7|TRBV7-9|few|-
CASSPDNYEQYF
TGTGCCAGCAGCCCCGACAACTACGAGCAGTACTTC
>TRBJ2-6|TRBV5-1|-|TRBD1
CASSLSLRDRLSSGANVLTF
TGCGCCAGCAGCTTGAGTCTCCGGGACAGGCTCAGCTCTGGGGCCAACGTCCTGACTTTC
>TRBJ2-2|TRBV5-1|few|-
CASSSVGTGNTGELFF
TGCGCCAGCAGCTCGGTGGGTACAGGGAACACCGGGGAGCTGTTTTTT
>TRBJ2-5|TRBV29-1|few|-
CSAGPQETQYF
TGCAGCGCGGGCCCACAAGAGACCCAGTACTTC
>TRBJ2-1|TRBV29-1|-|-
CSVPFGFF
TGCAGCGTCCCTTTTGGGTTCTTC
>TRBJ2-3|TRBV19|-|-
CASRTPGESTDTQYF
TGTGCCAGTAGGACCCCCGGGGAGAGCACAGATACGCAGTATTTT